One and the same sample provided the 29 T cell receptor beta chains below, sequenced in a study of blood T cell repertoires in COVID-19 (dated by TCRdb to about 2020). Library creation used the immunoSEQ multiplex PCR assay. The source is immuneACCESS, and TCRdb retained only in-frame sequences with V and J called. Part of the clones is not carried over; for the studies checked, unresolved V genes explain less than half of this, and the remainder is unexplained. The sample yields about 200,000 clones; approximately 80% were counted once. Roughly 8.7% of the sample is taken by the ten largest. The specimen sequenced was peripheral blood. The receptor set was obtained from a man aged 50 to 59 with active or convalescent COVID-19.

V usage is TRBV12-3 or TRBV12-4 and J usage is TRBJ1-2; 9 bases map to TRBD1. Germline trimming cut 6 bases from V and 8 bases from J; bases unmatched to any gene: 7. This CDR3 is built from 13 residues. The CDR3 sequence is CASRHRQGGGYTF. The CDR3 DNA sequence: TGTGCCAGCAGGCATCGACAGGGGGGAGGCTACACCTTC.

The chain combines TRBV29-1 with TRBJ1-2; 9 bases fit TRBD1. The CDR3 has 12 residues. CDR1 and CDR2 from the germline V gene are SQVTM and ANQGSEA. J was trimmed by 4 bases and V by 7 bases; bases with no gene match: 4. The CDR3 spells CSGGQGPYGYTF. In DNA, the CDR3 is TGCAGCGGGGGACAGGGCCCCTATGGCTACACCTTC.

The table lists this clone with a few counts. The chain combines TRBV5-1 with TRBJ2-1; no clear D gene. This CDR3 has 15 residues. With 4 bases removed from V and 6 bases from J, the gap between germline ends came to 17 bases. CDR1 is SGHRS and CDR2 is YFSETQ in the germline V gene. CDR3 bases: TGCGCCAGCAGCAGTGGCCTCGCCCCTTCCAATGAGCAGTTCTTC. Protein product: CASSSGLAPSNEQFF.

The rearrangement joins TRBV10-3 to TRBJ2-3, with TRBD2 matching 7 bases. J gave up 3 bases and V 0 bases, and 3 bases lay outside the gene matches. The CDR3 is 15 residues long. Per germline, CDR1 ENHRY and CDR2 SYGVKD. CDR3 loop: CAISESYGRTDTQYF. CDR3 DNA: TGTGCCATCAGTGAGTCCTACGGGAGGACAGATACGCAGTATTTT.

This chain connects TRBV6-5 to TRBJ1-1; tentative D call: TRBD1 (6 bases). The V end lost 2 bases, the J end lost 4 bases, and 11 bases lay between the germline ends. CDR3 length: 14 residues. Germline V gene data show CDR1 as MNHEY and CDR2 as SVGAGI. The CDR3 sequence: CASSYQQGSTEAFF. For the CDR3, the DNA is TGTGCCAGCAGTTACCAACAGGGTTCCACTGAAGCTTTCTTT.

The CDR3 reads CASSPGQYYNEQFF. The CDR3 nucleotides read TGTGCCAGCAGCCCAGGACAGTATTACAATGAGCAGTTCTTC. The rearrangement uses TRBV5-5 and TRBJ2-1; the D gene is possibly TRBD1 (6 bases). The V end was cut by 4 bases, the J end by 4 bases, with 12 bases between. CDR1 and CDR2 from the germline V gene are SGHKS and YYEKEE (reference sequence). This CDR3 comprises 14 residues. Looking up the rest from reference TRBV5-5 and TRBJ2-1 gives the full variable domain: DAGVTQSPTHLIKTRGQQVTLRCSPISGHKSVSWYQQVLGQGPQFIFQYYEKEERGRGNFPDRFSARQFPNYSSELNVNALLLGDSALYLCASSPGQYYNEQFFGPGTRLTVL.

The chain carries TRBV2 and TRBJ1-2; possible D gene TRBD1, 6 bases. Trimming left V 3 bases short and J 2 bases short, with 19 bases between. The CDR3 is made up of 17 amino acids. Germline V gene data show CDR1 as SNHLY and CDR2 as FYNNEI. In DNA form, the CDR3 reads TGTGCCAGCAGTGAGAGGGGGAAGGGTGAAGGAAACTATGGCTACACCTTC. Residues: CASSERGKGEGNYGYTF. Based on the CDR3 plus reference TRBV2 and TRBJ1-2, the full variable domain is EPEVTQTPSHQVTQMGQEVILRCVPISNHLYFYWYRQILGQKVEFLVSFYNNEISEKSEIFDDQFSVERPDGSNFTLKIRSTKLEDSAMYFCASSERGKGEGNYGYTFGSGTRLTVV.

This clone was observed once. The rearrangement links TRBV5-4 to TRBJ2-3; 8 positions match TRBD2. Germline V lookup: CDR1 SGHNT, CDR2 YYREEE (reference sequence). The CDR3 has 15 amino acids. The V and J ends lost 0 bases and 3 bases, in that order; junction bases with no gene match: 3. The chain's CDR3 is CASSLGLARTDTQYF. The CDR3, as DNA: TGTGCCAGCAGCTTGGGACTAGCGAGGACAGATACGCAGTATTTT.

The chain has TRBV9 and TRBJ1-4; 8 positions match TRBD1. The CDR3 runs to 17 residues. Germline V gives CDR1 SGDLS, CDR2 YYNGEE. V was clipped by 4 bases and J by 3 bases; unmatched bases: 11. CDR3 loop: CASSRAGETGANEKLFF. DNA of the CDR3: TGTGCCAGCAGCCGGGCCGGCGAGACAGGGGCTAATGAAAAACTGTTTTTT.

In its sample, this clone was seen a few times. The rearrangement joins TRBV19 to TRBJ1-1; a weak D match, TRBD1 (5 bases). There are 16 residues in the CDR3. The V end lost 0 bases, the J end lost 6 bases, and 17 bases lay between the germline ends. CDR1 and CDR2 from the germline V gene are LNHDA and SQIVND (reference sequence). CDR3 protein: CASSIDELRGRAEAFF. The CDR3 bases are TGTGCCAGTAGTATAGATGAATTACGGGGGAGGGCTGAAGCTTTCTTT.

The chain links TRBV28 to TRBJ2-7; D might be TRBD1 (5 bases). CDR1 and CDR2 (germline): MDHEN, SYDVKM. V was pared by 5 bases and J by 3 bases, with 11 bases between. CDR3 length equals 13 residues. CDR3 coding DNA: TGTGCCAGCAGTCAAGGGGCCGTCTACGAGCAGTACTTC. Protein: CASSQGAVYEQYF.

The chain employs TRBV7-2 and TRBJ1-2, with 7 bases aligning to TRBD1. The CDR3 runs 15 residues. Looked up from germline, CDR1 is SGHTA and CDR2 is FQGNSA. V shed 0 bases, J shed 2 bases, and the junction held 3 bases outside the gene matches. The CDR3 reads CASSLATGQNYGYTF. DNA of the CDR3: TGTGCCAGCAGCTTAGCGACGGGACAGAACTATGGCTACACCTTC.

This sequence joins TRBV7-6 and TRBJ2-1; 10 bases are shared with TRBD2. V shed 5 bases and J 1 base; nucleotides not matched to a gene: 5. The CDR3 consists of 16 residues. Germline values: CDR1 SGHVS, CDR2 FNYEAQ. DNA of the CDR3: TGTGCCAGCAGCGCCCTAGCGGGGGCATCCTACAATGAGCAGTTCTTC. Its translation: CASSALAGASYNEQFF.

The J gene is TRBJ2-2, the V gene TRBV9, with 7 bases aligning to TRBD2. The CDR3 runs to 17 residues. Germline V gene lookup returns CDR1 SGDLS and CDR2 YYNGEE. The ends lost 4 bases at V and 1 base at J; junction bases unmatched: 10. This chain's CDR3 is CASSNSGGGWNTGELFF. In DNA, the CDR3 is TGTGCCAGCAGCAATAGCGGCGGGGGTTGGAACACCGGGGAGCTGTTTTTT.

The CDR3 spells CASSQLPTGQGLEQTGNTIYF. For the CDR3, the DNA is TGCGCCAGCAGCCAACTTCCCACGGGACAGGGATTGGAGCAGACTGGAAACACCATATATTTT. The rearrangement uses TRBV4-1 and TRBJ1-3, with 9 bases identical to TRBD1. From germline, CDR1 is MGHRA and CDR2 YSYEKL. V shed 2 bases, J shed 2 bases, and the junction held 19 bases outside the gene matches. This CDR3 is 21 amino acids long.

This clone showed up just a few times. CDR3 DNA sequence: TGCGCCAGCAGCTCCAACAGGGGAGATTCACCCCTCCACTTT. Protein sequence: CASSSNRGDSPLHF. This chain links TRBV5-1 with TRBJ1-6; 7 nucleotides align to TRBD1. Per the germline V gene, CDR1 is SGHRS and CDR2 is YFSETQ. V gave up 3 bases and J gave up 8 bases; unmatched junction bases: 5. The CDR3 covers 14 residues.

This clone was seen once. J is TRBJ1-5 and V is TRBV7-9; perhaps TRBD1 as D (5 bases). CDR1 and CDR2 from the germline V gene are SEHNR and FQNEAQ (reference sequence). The ends were cut back, 3 bases at V and 7 bases at J, with 13 bases in the middle. The CDR3 contains 14 residues. Here the CDR3 DNA reads TGTGCCAGCAGCTTCGGCCACGGGGGACAGCCCCAGCATTTT. Amino acid sequence: CASSFGHGGQPQHF.

This rearrangement joins TRBV19 to TRBJ1-4; D remains unclear. The CDR3 length is 15 residues. The V gene lost 10 bases and the J gene lost 8 bases, with 23 bases spanning the gap. CDR1 and CDR2 from the germline V gene are LNHDA and SQIVND (reference sequence). CDR3 in amino acids: CATKGGLGQTEKLFF. The CDR3 DNA is TGTGCCACCAAAGGCGGGTTAGGGCAGACCGAAAAACTGTTTTTT.

This chain links TRBV7-9 with TRBJ1-3; no definite D call. Trimming removed 0 bases at V and 0 bases at J, with 9 bases between. This CDR3 spans 16 amino acids. Germline CDR1 reads SEHNR; CDR2 reads FQNEAQ (reference sequence). CDR3 in amino acids: CASSLARSLSGNTIYF. CDR3 bases: TGTGCCAGCAGCTTAGCTCGGTCCCTCTCTGGAAACACCATATATTTT.

The rearrangement joins TRBV5-1 to TRBJ2-1; 8 bases line up with TRBD1. J lost 6 bases, V lost 4 bases, and 15 bases had no gene match. Germline CDR1 and CDR2: SGHRS and YFSETQ. The CDR3 is made up of 17 amino acids. This CDR3 is CASSPRTGLVFRNEQFF. In DNA, the CDR3 is TGCGCCAGCAGCCCCAGGACAGGGTTGGTCTTTCGCAATGAGCAGTTCTTC.

The gene calls are TRBV29-1 and TRBJ1-2; perhaps TRBD1 as D (5 bases). Germline V gene lookup returns CDR1 SQVTM and CDR2 ANQGSEA. Trimming removed 6 bases at V and 5 bases at J, with 13 bases between. This CDR3 is built from 12 residues. CDR3 residues: CSVAGLGYGYTF. CDR3 DNA: TGCAGCGTGGCGGGACTGGGGTATGGCTACACCTTC. Full variable domain (outside the CDR3, taken from reference TRBV29-1 and TRBJ1-2): SAVISQKPSRDICQRGTSLTIQCQVDSQVTMMFWYRQQPGQSLTLIATANQGSEATYESGFVIDKFPISRPNLTFSTLTVSNMSPEDSSIYLCSVAGLGYGYTFGSGTRLTVV.

This clone was counted between two and nine times. This sequence joins TRBV7-9 and TRBJ2-1; perhaps TRBD1 as D (5 bases). Germline CDR1 and CDR2: SEHNR and FQNEAQ (reference sequence). The V end was cut by 5 bases, the J end by 3 bases, with 11 bases between. This CDR3 comprises 14 residues. The CDR3 bases are TGTGCCAGCAGCCAGTCAGGGAACTACAATGAGCAGTTCTTC. This gives the protein CASSQSGNYNEQFF.

The chain links TRBV19 to TRBJ1-2; D is possibly TRBD1 (6 bases). This CDR3 is 15 amino acids long. Looked up from germline, CDR1 is LNHDA and CDR2 is SQIVND (reference sequence). Trimming shortened V by 5 bases and J by 0 bases, and 13 bases separated the two germline ends. The CDR3 DNA sequence: TGTGCCAGTAGTTGGATGACAGGTTCTAACTATGGCTACACCTTC. Its translation is CASSWMTGSNYGYTF.

This clone has ten or more counts. The chain recombines TRBV7-3 with TRBJ2-1; 7 bases fit TRBD2. Germline trimming cut 0 bases from V and 0 bases from J; bases unmatched to any gene: 5. Germline V gene sequence: CDR1 SGHTA, CDR2 FQGTGA. The length of the CDR3 is 17 residues. CDR3 coding DNA: TGTGCCAGCAGCTTAACGCATGCTAGCGGCTCCTACAATGAGCAGTTCTTC. This gives the protein CASSLTHASGSYNEQFF. The whole variable domain, remainder taken from reference TRBV7-3 and TRBJ2-1, is GAGVSQTPSNKVTEKGKYVELRCDPISGHTALYWYRQSLGQGPEFLIYFQGTGAADDSGLPNDRFFAVRPEGSVSTLKIQRTERGDSAVYLCASSLTHASGSYNEQFFGPGTRLTVL.

This chain connects TRBV6-5 to TRBJ2-3; tentative D call: TRBD1 (6 bases). The CDR3 totals 15 residues. In germline, CDR1 is MNHEY, CDR2 SVGAGI. V was cut by 6 bases and J by 7 bases, with 20 bases left in between. This chain's CDR3 is CASSPRLSTGNTQYF. The CDR3 DNA sequence: TGTGCCAGCAGCCCCCGTCTATCAACAGGGAATACGCAGTATTTT.

This clone was observed once. CDR3 protein: CVRSLFRGAETQYF. Here the CDR3 DNA reads TGTGTCAGAAGCTTATTTCGGGGGGCAGAGACCCAGTACTTC. The chain uses TRBV7-5 and TRBJ2-5; TRBD2, the D gene given by the table, was not confirmed from the DNA. TRBV7-5 is marked as a pseudogene. This CDR3 comprises 14 residues.

V gene TRBV19 combines with J gene TRBJ2-7; D perhaps matches TRBD2 (6 bases). CDR3 size: 15 residues. Germline-derived CDR1 and CDR2 are LNHDA and SQIVND (reference sequence). The germline V and J ends were trimmed by 6 bases and 3 bases, with 18 bases remaining between them. The CDR3 reads CASSPWGELRYEQYF. The CDR3 DNA is TGTGCCAGTAGCCCCTGGGGGGAACTCCGCTACGAGCAGTACTTC.

The chain recombines TRBV29-1 with TRBJ1-2; TRBD1 matches 7 bases. The germline V gene encodes CDR1 SQVTM and CDR2 ANQGSEA. The CDR3 spans 16 residues. Trimming removed 0 bases from V and 1 base from J; junction bases left unmatched: 8. The DNA for the CDR3 is TGCAGCGTTGAAGATCTAAGGCGGGACAGTAACTATGGCTACACCTTC. Translating gives CSVEDLRRDSNYGYTF.

The chain couples TRBV27 to TRBJ2-7; D uncertain. CDR1 and CDR2 from the germline V gene are MNHEY and SMNVEV (reference sequence). The ends were cut back, 4 bases at V and 1 base at J, with 23 bases in the middle. This CDR3 region has 18 residues. CDR3 bases: TGTGCCAGCAGTTCCTACCCCCCTTTATCTGGAGCGTCCTACGAGCAGTACTTC. Residues: CASSSYPPLSGASYEQYF.